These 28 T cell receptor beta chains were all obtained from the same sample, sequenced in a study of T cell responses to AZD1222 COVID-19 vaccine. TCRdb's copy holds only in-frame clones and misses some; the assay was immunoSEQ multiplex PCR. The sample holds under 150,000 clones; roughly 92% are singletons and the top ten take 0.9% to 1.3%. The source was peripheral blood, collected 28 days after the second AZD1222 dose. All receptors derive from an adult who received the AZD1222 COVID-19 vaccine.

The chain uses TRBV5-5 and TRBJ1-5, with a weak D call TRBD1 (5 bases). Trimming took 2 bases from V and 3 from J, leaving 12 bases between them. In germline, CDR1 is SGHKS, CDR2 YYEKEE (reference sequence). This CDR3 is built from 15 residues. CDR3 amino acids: CASSFLLGPNQPQHF. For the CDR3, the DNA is TGTGCCAGCAGCTTCCTGTTGGGGCCCAATCAGCCCCAGCATTTT.

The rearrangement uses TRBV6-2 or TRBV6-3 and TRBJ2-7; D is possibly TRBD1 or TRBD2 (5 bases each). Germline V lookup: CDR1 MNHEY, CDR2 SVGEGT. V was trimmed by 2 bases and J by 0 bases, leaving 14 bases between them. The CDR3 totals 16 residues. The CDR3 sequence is CASSYAPGRSSYEQYF. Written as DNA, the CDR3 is TGTGCCAGCAGTTACGCGCCGGGACGGAGCTCCTACGAGCAGTACTTC.

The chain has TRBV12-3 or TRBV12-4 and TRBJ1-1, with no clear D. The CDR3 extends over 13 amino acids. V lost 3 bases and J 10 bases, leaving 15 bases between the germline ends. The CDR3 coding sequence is TGTGCCAGCAGTTTCCCCGGGCTAGGAAGAGCTTTCTTT. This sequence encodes CASSFPGLGRAFF.

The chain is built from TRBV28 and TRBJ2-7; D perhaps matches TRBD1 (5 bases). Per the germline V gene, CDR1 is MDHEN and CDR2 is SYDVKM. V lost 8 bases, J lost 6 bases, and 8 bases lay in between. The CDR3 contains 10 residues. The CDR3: CASARAEQYF. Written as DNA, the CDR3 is TGTGCCAGCGCCAGGGCCGAGCAGTACTTC.

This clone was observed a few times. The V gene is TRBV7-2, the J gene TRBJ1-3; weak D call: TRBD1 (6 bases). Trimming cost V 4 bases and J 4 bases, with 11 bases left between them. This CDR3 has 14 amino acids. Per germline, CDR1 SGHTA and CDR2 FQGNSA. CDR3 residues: CASSSRDNGNTIYF. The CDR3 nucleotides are TGTGCCAGCAGCTCCCGGGACAACGGAAACACCATATATTTT.

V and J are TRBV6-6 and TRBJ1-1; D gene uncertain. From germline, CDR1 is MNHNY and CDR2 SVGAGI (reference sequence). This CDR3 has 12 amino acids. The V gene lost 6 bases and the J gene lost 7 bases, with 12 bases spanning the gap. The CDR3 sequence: CASSSQASEAFF. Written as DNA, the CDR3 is TGTGCCAGCAGCTCCCAGGCCAGTGAAGCTTTCTTT.

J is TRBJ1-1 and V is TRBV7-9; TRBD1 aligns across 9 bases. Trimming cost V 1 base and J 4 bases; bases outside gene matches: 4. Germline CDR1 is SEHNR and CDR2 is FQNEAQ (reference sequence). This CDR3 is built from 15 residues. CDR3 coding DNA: TGTGCCAGCAGCTTAGGTACAGGGGGCATCACTGAAGCTTTCTTT. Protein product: CASSLGTGGITEAFF.

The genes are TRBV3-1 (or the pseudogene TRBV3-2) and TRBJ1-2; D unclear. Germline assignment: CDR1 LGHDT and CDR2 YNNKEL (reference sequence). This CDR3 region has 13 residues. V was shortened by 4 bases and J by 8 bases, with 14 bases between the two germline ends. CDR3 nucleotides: TGTGCCAGCAGCCCGCGGAAGGCTCCCGGCTACACCTTC. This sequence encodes CASSPRKAPGYTF.

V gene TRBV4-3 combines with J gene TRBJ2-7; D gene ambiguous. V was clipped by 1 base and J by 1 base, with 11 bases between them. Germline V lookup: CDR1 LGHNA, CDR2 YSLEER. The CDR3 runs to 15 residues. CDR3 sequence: CASSQVWQSSYEQYF. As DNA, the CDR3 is TGCGCCAGCAGCCAAGTTTGGCAGTCTTCCTACGAGCAGTACTTC.

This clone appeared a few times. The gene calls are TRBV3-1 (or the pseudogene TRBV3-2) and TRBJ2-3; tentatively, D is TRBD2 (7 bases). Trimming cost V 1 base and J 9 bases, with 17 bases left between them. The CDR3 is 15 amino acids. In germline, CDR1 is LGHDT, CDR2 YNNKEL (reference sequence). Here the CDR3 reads CASSQVDQGRETQYF. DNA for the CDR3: TGTGCCAGCAGCCAAGTGGACCAGGGGAGGGAGACGCAGTATTTT.

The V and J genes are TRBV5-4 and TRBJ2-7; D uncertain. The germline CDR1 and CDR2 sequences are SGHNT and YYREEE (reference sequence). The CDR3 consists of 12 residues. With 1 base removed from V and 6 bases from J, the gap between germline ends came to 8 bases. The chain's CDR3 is CASSLKVGEQYF. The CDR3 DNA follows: TGTGCCAGCAGCTTGAAGGTAGGCGAGCAGTACTTC.

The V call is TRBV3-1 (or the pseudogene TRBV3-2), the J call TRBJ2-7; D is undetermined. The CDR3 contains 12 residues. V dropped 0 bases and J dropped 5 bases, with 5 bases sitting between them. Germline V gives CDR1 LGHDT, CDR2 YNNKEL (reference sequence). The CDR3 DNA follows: TGTGCCAGCAGCCAAGAGGGCCACGAGCAGTACTTC. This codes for CASSQEGHEQYF.

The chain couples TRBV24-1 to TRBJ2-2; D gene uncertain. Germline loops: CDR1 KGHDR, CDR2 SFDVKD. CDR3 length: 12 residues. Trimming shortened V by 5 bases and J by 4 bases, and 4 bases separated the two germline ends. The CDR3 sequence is CATSGVTGELFF. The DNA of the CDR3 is TGTGCCACCAGTGGGGTCACCGGGGAGCTGTTTTTT.

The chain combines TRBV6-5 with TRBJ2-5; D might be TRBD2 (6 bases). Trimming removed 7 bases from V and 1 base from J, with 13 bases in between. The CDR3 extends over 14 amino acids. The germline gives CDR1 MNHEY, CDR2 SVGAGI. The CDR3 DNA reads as TGTGCCAGCAACGTCGAGCGGGCCCAAGAGACCCAGTACTTC. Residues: CASNVERAQETQYF.

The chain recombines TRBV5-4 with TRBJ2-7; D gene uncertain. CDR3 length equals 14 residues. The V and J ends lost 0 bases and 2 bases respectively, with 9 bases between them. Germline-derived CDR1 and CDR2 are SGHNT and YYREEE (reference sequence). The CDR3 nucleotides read TGTGCCAGCAGCTTGGGGCCAGCCCCCTACGAGCAGTACTTC. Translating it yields CASSLGPAPYEQYF.

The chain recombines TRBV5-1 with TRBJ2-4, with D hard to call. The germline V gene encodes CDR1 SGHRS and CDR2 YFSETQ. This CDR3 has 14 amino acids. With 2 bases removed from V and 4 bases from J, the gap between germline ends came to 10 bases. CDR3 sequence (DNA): TGCGCCAGCAGCTTTGGGGTGGCTAAAAACATTCAGTACTTC. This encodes CASSFGVAKNIQYF.

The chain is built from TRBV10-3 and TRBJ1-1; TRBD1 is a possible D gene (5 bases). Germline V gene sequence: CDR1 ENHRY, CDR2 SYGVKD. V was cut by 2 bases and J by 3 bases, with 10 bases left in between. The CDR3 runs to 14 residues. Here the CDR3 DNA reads TGTGCCATCAGTGAGGCAGCCAGGGACACTGAAGCTTTCTTT. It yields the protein CAISEAARDTEAFF.

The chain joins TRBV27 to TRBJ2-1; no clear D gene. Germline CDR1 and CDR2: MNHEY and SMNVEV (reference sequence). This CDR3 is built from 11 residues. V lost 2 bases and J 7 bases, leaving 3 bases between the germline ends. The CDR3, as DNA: TGTGCCAGCAGTTTAGGGAATGAGCAGTTCTTC. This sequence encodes CASSLGNEQFF.

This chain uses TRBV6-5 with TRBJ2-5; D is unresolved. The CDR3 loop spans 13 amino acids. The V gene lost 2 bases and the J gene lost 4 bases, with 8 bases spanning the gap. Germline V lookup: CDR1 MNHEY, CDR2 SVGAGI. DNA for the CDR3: TGTGCCAGCAGTTACGGGTGGCTAGAGACCCAGTACTTC. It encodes CASSYGWLETQYF.

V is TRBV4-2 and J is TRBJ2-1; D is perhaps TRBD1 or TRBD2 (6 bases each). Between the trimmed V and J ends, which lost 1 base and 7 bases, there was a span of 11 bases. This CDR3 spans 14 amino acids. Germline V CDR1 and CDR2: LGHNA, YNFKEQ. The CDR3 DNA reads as TGTGCCAGCAGCCAAGGGGGCGGGACAAATGAGCAGTTCTTC. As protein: CASSQGGGTNEQFF.

The CDR3 DNA is TGTGCCAGCAGCTTATACGGACAGGGCGATGAGCAGTTCTTC. Residues: CASSLYGQGDEQFF. The chain combines TRBV7-2 with TRBJ2-1, with TRBD1 identical over 8 bases. In germline, CDR1 is SGHTA, CDR2 FQGNSA. V shed 2 bases and J 8 bases; nucleotides not matched to a gene: 5. This CDR3 comprises 14 residues.

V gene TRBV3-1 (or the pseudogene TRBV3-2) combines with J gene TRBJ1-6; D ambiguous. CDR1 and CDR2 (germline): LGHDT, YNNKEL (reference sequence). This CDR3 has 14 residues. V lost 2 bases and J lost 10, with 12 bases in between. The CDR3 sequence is CASSQSQIFSPLHF. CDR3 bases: TGTGCCAGCAGCCAATCCCAGATTTTCTCACCCCTCCACTTT.

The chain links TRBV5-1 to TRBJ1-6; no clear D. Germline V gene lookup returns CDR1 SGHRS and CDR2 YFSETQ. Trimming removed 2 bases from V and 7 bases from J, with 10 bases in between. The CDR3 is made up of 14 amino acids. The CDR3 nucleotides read TGCGCCAGCAGCTTTGGGGAAAGGAATTCACCCCTCCACTTT. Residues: CASSFGERNSPLHF.

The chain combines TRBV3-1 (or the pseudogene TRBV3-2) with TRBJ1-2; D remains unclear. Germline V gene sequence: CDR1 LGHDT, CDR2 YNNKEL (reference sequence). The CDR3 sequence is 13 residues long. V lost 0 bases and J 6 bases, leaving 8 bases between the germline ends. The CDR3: CASSQDGRDGYTF. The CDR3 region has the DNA TGTGCCAGCAGCCAAGACGGTAGGGATGGCTACACCTTC.

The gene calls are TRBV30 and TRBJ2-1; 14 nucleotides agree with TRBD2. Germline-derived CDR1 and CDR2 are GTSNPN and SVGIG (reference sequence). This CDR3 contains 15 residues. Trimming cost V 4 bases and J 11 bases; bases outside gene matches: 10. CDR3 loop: CAWTPLTSGGAQQFF. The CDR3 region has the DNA TGTGCCTGGACGCCATTGACTAGCGGGGGGGCACAGCAGTTCTTC.

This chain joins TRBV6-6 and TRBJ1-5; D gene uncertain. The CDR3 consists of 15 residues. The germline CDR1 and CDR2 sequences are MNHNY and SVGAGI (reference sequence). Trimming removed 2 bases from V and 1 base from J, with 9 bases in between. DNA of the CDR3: TGTGCCAGCAGTTACGTCGCTCCGAGCAATCAGCCCCAGCATTTT. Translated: CASSYVAPSNQPQHF.

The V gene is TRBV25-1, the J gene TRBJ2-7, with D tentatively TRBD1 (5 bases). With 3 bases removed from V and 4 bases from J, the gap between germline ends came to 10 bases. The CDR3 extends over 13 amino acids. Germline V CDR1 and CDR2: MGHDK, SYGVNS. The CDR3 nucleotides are TGTGCCAGCAGTGACCCGACAGTATACGAGCAGTACTTC. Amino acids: CASSDPTVYEQYF.

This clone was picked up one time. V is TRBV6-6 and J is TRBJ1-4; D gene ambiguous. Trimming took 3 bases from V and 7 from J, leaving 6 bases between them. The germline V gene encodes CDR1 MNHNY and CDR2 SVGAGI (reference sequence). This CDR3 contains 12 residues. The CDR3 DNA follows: TGTGCCAGCAGTTATGGTTTTGAAAAACTGTTTTTT. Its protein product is CASSYGFEKLFF.